The 29 T cell receptor beta chains in this list originate from one sample, sequenced in a study of blood T cell repertoires in COVID-19. Sequencing was performed with immunoSEQ multiplex PCR; in TCRdb, only in-frame clones are kept and a portion is missing. This sample has 35,000 to 40,000 clones, with roughly nine tenths found just once. The specimen sequenced was peripheral blood. Every receptor here comes from a man between 70 and 80 years old with acute or convalescent COVID-19.

The genes are TRBV19 and TRBJ1-1, with 7 positions matching TRBD1. The V and J ends lost 4 bases and 5 bases, in that order; junction bases with no gene match: 7. Germline V lookup: CDR1 LNHDA, CDR2 SQIVND (reference sequence). The length of the CDR3 is 14 residues. The CDR3 coding sequence is TGTGCCAGTAGTACCAGACAGGGACGGACTGAAGCTTTCTTT. Its translation is CASSTRQGRTEAFF.

V and J are TRBV3-1 (or the pseudogene TRBV3-2) and TRBJ2-7; D is uncertain. V shed 2 bases and J shed 5 bases, with 13 bases lying between them. This CDR3 is 14 amino acids long. From germline, CDR1 is LGHDT and CDR2 YNNKEL (reference sequence). The CDR3 region is CASSQLGSIHEQYF. The CDR3 coding sequence is TGTGCCAGCAGCCAACTTGGTAGCATCCACGAGCAGTACTTC.

This chain connects TRBV14 to TRBJ2-5; TRBD2 matches at 8 bases. This CDR3 contains 16 residues. Germline trimming cut 1 base from V and 2 bases from J; bases unmatched to any gene: 6. Germline V gene sequence: CDR1 SGHDN, CDR2 FVKESK. The CDR3 here is CASSQVKGLGQETQYF. In DNA form, the CDR3 reads TGTGCCAGCAGCCAAGTTAAGGGACTAGGGCAAGAGACCCAGTACTTC.

CDR3 nucleotide sequence: TGCAGTGCTAGTGCCCGGGGGGCCGATGGCTACACCTTC. Protein product: CSASARGADGYTF. The chain links TRBV20-1 to TRBJ1-2; D might be TRBD1 (6 bases). The CDR3 totals 13 residues. Germline V CDR1 and CDR2: DFQATT, SNEGSKA (reference sequence). With 3 bases removed from V and 6 bases from J, the gap between germline ends came to 14 bases.

In its sample, this clone was seen once. The CDR3 loop is CASSQEGLGAGKSEQYF. DNA for the CDR3: TGTGCCAGCAGCCAAGAGGGCTTAGGGGCGGGAAAAAGCGAGCAGTACTTC. The chain combines TRBV3-1 (or the pseudogene TRBV3-2) with TRBJ2-7; perhaps TRBD2 as D (6 bases). Trimming removed 0 bases at V and 6 bases at J, with 21 bases between. Germline CDR1 is LGHDT and CDR2 is YNNKEL (reference sequence). This CDR3 comprises 17 residues.

The chain couples TRBV19 to TRBJ1-1; D remains unclear. The CDR3 covers 15 residues. Deletions cut 2 bases from V and 3 bases from J, with 13 bases between. Germline-derived CDR1 and CDR2 are LNHDA and SQIVND (reference sequence). The CDR3 loop is CASSIRGPSDTEAFF. CDR3 DNA: TGTGCCAGTAGTATACGCGGCCCCTCGGACACTGAAGCTTTCTTT.

This chain connects TRBV4-1 to TRBJ2-7; TRBD1 aligns across 9 bases. Germline values: CDR1 MGHRA, CDR2 YSYEKL. V lost 4 bases, J lost 3 bases, and 4 bases stayed unmatched. CDR3 length: 14 amino acids. The CDR3 reads CASSLRDRDYEQYF. The CDR3 DNA is TGCGCCAGCAGCCTCCGGGACAGGGACTACGAGCAGTACTTC.

The J gene is TRBJ1-3, the V gene TRBV18; D unclear. The CDR3 is 16 residues long. The V gene lost 6 bases and the J gene lost 4 bases, with 19 bases spanning the gap. Germline V CDR1 and CDR2: KGHSH, LQKENI. Here the CDR3 reads CASSETFGVPGNTIYF. Written as DNA, the CDR3 is TGTGCCAGCTCGGAGACTTTCGGGGTCCCCGGAAACACCATATATTTT. The full variable domain, in which reference TRBV18 and TRBJ1-3 provide the parts outside the CDR3, is NAGVMQNPRHLVRRRGQEARLRCSPMKGHSHVYWYRQLPEEGLKFMVYLQKENIIDESGMPKERFSAEFPKEGPSILRIQQVVRGDSAAYFCASSETFGVPGNTIYFGEGSWLTVV.

The chain has TRBV2 and TRBJ2-5, with D possibly matching TRBD1 (6 bases). The V end was cut by 2 bases, the J end by 2 bases, with 12 bases between. CDR3 length equals 15 residues. CDR1 and CDR2 (germline): SNHLY, FYNNEI. CDR3 residues: CASSENGTPQETQYF. The CDR3 nucleotides are TGTGCCAGCAGTGAAAACGGGACACCTCAAGAGACCCAGTACTTC. Full variable domain (missing parts from reference TRBV2 and TRBJ2-5): EPEVTQTPSHQVTQMGQEVILRCVPISNHLYFYWYRQILGQKVEFLVSFYNNEISEKSEIFDDQFSVERPDGSNFTLKIRSTKLEDSAMYFCASSENGTPQETQYFGPGTRLLVL.

The CDR3 coding sequence is TGTGCCACCAGCATAACCGGGGTCCAAGAGACCCAGTACTTC. Translation: CATSITGVQETQYF. V usage is TRBV15 and J usage is TRBJ2-5; tentatively, D is TRBD2 (5 bases). Trimming pared 4 bases from V and 1 base from J, leaving 10 bases between. The germline V gene encodes CDR1 LNHNV and CDR2 YYDKDF (reference sequence). This CDR3 comprises 14 residues.

V usage is TRBV7-9 and J usage is TRBJ2-7; D gene uncertain. The CDR3 is 15 residues long. In germline, CDR1 is SEHNR, CDR2 FQNEAQ (reference sequence). The V end lost 5 bases, the J end lost 5 bases, and 19 bases lay between the germline ends. CDR3 sequence reads: CASSLGNSRTHEQYF. The CDR3 coding sequence is TGTGCCAGCAGCCTAGGGAATTCTAGAACCCACGAGCAGTACTTC.

This sequence joins TRBV5-5 and TRBJ1-5; the match to TRBD1 covers 7 bases. Germline V lookup: CDR1 SGHKS, CDR2 YYEKEE (reference sequence). Trimming cost V 4 bases and J 8 bases; bases outside gene matches: 9. The CDR3 sequence is 14 residues long. CDR3 in amino acids: CASSVGQLTEPQHF. CDR3 in DNA: TGTGCCAGCAGCGTGGGACAGCTGACAGAGCCCCAGCATTTT. The entire variable domain, with the rest obtained from reference TRBV5-5 and TRBJ1-5, is as follows: DAGVTQSPTHLIKTRGQQVTLRCSPISGHKSVSWYQQVLGQGPQFIFQYYEKEERGRGNFPDRFSARQFPNYSSELNVNALLLGDSALYLCASSVGQLTEPQHFGDGTRLSIL.

V gene TRBV27 combines with J gene TRBJ1-2, with TRBD1 identical over 7 bases. The V and J ends lost 5 bases and 5 bases, in that order; junction bases with no gene match: 5. The CDR3 is 13 amino acids. Germline values: CDR1 MNHEY, CDR2 SMNVEV (reference sequence). Here the CDR3 DNA reads TGTGCCAGCAGTCCACAGGGGTGGTATGGCTACACCTTC. Encoded protein: CASSPQGWYGYTF.

V gene TRBV5-4 combines with J gene TRBJ2-7; the match to TRBD2 covers 13 bases. Trimming took 4 bases from V and 2 from J; bases not matched to a gene: 3. This CDR3 has 15 amino acids. In germline, CDR1 is SGHNT, CDR2 YYREEE (reference sequence). For the CDR3, the DNA is TGTGCCAGCAGCCGTACTAGCGGGAGGGCCTACGAGCAGTACTTC. Translation: CASSRTSGRAYEQYF.

The chain combines TRBV19 with TRBJ2-3; the match to TRBD2 covers 8 bases. After removal of 3 bases from V and 3 bases from J, the junction contained 11 bases not matched to a gene. Germline V gene lookup returns CDR1 LNHDA and CDR2 SQIVND (reference sequence). The CDR3 runs 17 residues. CDR3 sequence (DNA): TGTGCCAGTAGTATCCTTTTATCGGGAGGGCCTACAGATACGCAGTATTTT. Residues: CASSILLSGGPTDTQYF.

The rearrangement joins TRBV18 to TRBJ1-1; tentatively, D is TRBD1 (5 bases). Germline CDR1 reads KGHSH; CDR2 reads LQKENI. CDR3 length: 14 residues. The V and J ends lost 3 bases and 4 bases respectively, with 12 bases between them. CDR3 amino acids: CASSPLGGSTEAFF. Written as DNA, the CDR3 is TGTGCCAGCTCACCCTTGGGGGGAAGCACTGAAGCTTTCTTT.

The chain is built from TRBV7-6 and TRBJ2-3; D is possibly TRBD2 (5 bases). This CDR3 spans 17 amino acids. Trimming took off 7 bases at V and 0 bases at J, with 20 bases between the two ends. Germline values: CDR1 SGHVS, CDR2 FNYEAQ. CDR3: CASTFGVAPSSTDTQYF. The CDR3 DNA is TGTGCCAGCACCTTCGGGGTCGCGCCGTCAAGCACAGATACGCAGTATTTT.

This chain uses TRBV5-1 with TRBJ2-7; 9 bases are a match to TRBD2. Germline V gene data show CDR1 as SGHRS and CDR2 as YFSETQ. The CDR3 totals 15 residues. V shed 5 bases, J shed 1 base, and the junction held 7 bases outside the gene matches. CDR3 protein: CASRSAAGGSYEQYF. In DNA form, the CDR3 reads TGCGCCAGCAGATCCGCAGCGGGAGGTTCCTACGAGCAGTACTTC.

The chain combines TRBV11-2 with TRBJ2-5, with D possibly being TRBD1 (5 bases). The length of the CDR3 is 14 residues. V lost 3 bases to trimming and J lost 4 bases, with 12 bases between them. CDR1 is SGHAT and CDR2 is FQNNGV in the germline V gene. The CDR3 region has the DNA TGTGCCAGCAGCTTTGCAGGGCGTACAGAGACCCAGTACTTC. This sequence encodes CASSFAGRTETQYF.

The CDR3 DNA reads as TGTGCCAGCAGCTCTTTACCGAGGGGAGGTTACAATGAGCAGTTCTTC. Translating gives CASSSLPRGGYNEQFF. This chain joins TRBV11-2 and TRBJ2-1; D is possibly TRBD2 (6 bases). The V end was cut by 4 bases, the J end by 4 bases, with 17 bases between. Germline V CDR1 and CDR2: SGHAT, FQNNGV. The CDR3 is made up of 16 amino acids. The full variable domain, completed using reference TRBV11-2 and TRBJ2-1, is EAGVAQSPRYKIIEKRQSVAFWCNPISGHATLYWYQQILGQGPKLLIQFQNNGVVDDSQLPKDRFSAERLKGVDSTLKIQPAKLEDSAVYLCASSSLPRGGYNEQFFGPGTRLTVL.

The V gene is TRBV10-3, the J gene TRBJ1-4; 7 bases fit TRBD1. The length of the CDR3 is 14 residues. Germline V gene sequence: CDR1 ENHRY, CDR2 SYGVKD. J lost 8 bases, V lost 4 bases, and 7 bases had no gene match. CDR3 residues: CAISVEGAREKLFF. The CDR3 region has the DNA TGTGCCATCAGTGTGGAGGGGGCGCGCGAAAAACTGTTTTTT.

This chain connects TRBV5-4 to TRBJ2-1; 9 bases are a match to TRBD1. V gave up 5 bases and J gave up 2 bases; unmatched junction bases: 5. Per germline, CDR1 SGHNT and CDR2 YYREEE (reference sequence). This CDR3 region has 15 residues. The CDR3 DNA reads as TGTGCCAGCAGGTTAACAGGGGGCGCCTACAATGAGCAGTTCTTC. Its translation is CASRLTGGAYNEQFF. Supplemented by reference TRBV5-4 and TRBJ2-1, the full variable domain reads ETGVTQSPTHLIKTRGQQVTLRCSSQSGHNTVSWYQQALGQGPQFIFQYYREEENGRGNFPPRFSGLQFPNYSSELNVNALELDDSALYLCASRLTGGAYNEQFFGPGTRLTVL.

This clone was picked up one time. The chain has TRBV5-6 and TRBJ1-1; 8 bases line up with TRBD1. The J segment lost 11 bases and the V segment lost 2 bases, leaving 8 bases of the junction unmatched. Germline-derived CDR1 and CDR2 are SGHDT and YYEEEE. The CDR3 has 13 amino acids. The chain's CDR3 is CASSLGQGTFAFF. The DNA of the CDR3 is TGTGCCAGCAGCTTAGGACAGGGTACCTTCGCTTTCTTT.

The chain joins TRBV7-9 to TRBJ1-2, with 8 bases matching TRBD1. The CDR3 is 13 residues long. Losses at the gene ends were 6 bases for V and 8 bases for J; bases not matched to a gene: 8. Germline V gene sequence: CDR1 SEHNR, CDR2 FQNEAQ (reference sequence). CDR3 in DNA: TGTGCCAGCAGACCACGGACAGGGCTCGGCTACACCTTC. This gives the protein CASRPRTGLGYTF. Drawing the rest from reference TRBV7-9 and TRBJ1-2, the complete variable domain is DTGVSQNPRHKITKRGQNVTFRCDPISEHNRLYWYRQTLGQGPEFLTYFQNEAQLEKSRLLSDRFSAERPKGSFSTLEIQRTEQGDSAMYLCASRPRTGLGYTFGSGTRLTVV.

The gene calls are TRBV27 and TRBJ2-7; D may be TRBD1 (6 bases). Germline loops: CDR1 MNHEY, CDR2 SMNVEV (reference sequence). The CDR3 covers 14 residues. The V gene lost 2 bases and the J gene lost 9 bases, with 17 bases spanning the gap. CDR3 sequence reads: CASSLSTGHIGQYF. CDR3 in DNA: TGTGCCAGCAGTTTAAGTACAGGGCACATAGGGCAGTACTTC.

The chain employs TRBV5-6 and TRBJ1-2; a possible D gene is TRBD1 (5 bases). Trimming removed 4 bases from V and 5 bases from J, with 12 bases in between. This CDR3 has 13 residues. Germline V gene data show CDR1 as SGHDT and CDR2 as YYEEEE. CDR3 in amino acids: CASSRGAGYGYTF. In DNA form, the CDR3 reads TGTGCCAGCAGCCGCGGGGCAGGATATGGCTACACCTTC.

The CDR3 DNA sequence: TGTGCCAGCAGCGTGACTCTGGAAAGCTACGAGCAGTACTTC. Its translation: CASSVTLESYEQYF. V is TRBV7-2 and J is TRBJ2-7; D remains ambiguous. The CDR3 sequence is 14 residues long. With 5 bases removed from V and 3 bases from J, the gap between germline ends came to 14 bases. Germline values: CDR1 SGHTA, CDR2 FQGNSA.

The chain has TRBV6-2 or TRBV6-3 and TRBJ2-1, with D possibly TRBD1 on 5 matching bases. With 6 bases removed from V and 5 bases from J, the gap between germline ends came to 8 bases. The CDR3 is 12 residues long. Germline assignment: CDR1 MNHEY and CDR2 SVGEGT. CDR3 nucleotides: TGTGCCAGCAGCTCCAGGGACAATGAGCAGTTCTTC. Translated: CASSSRDNEQFF.

The genes are TRBV19 and TRBJ1-4; possibly TRBD1 for D (5 bases). The CDR3 consists of 14 residues. CDR1 LNHDA and CDR2 SQIVND come from the germline V gene (reference sequence). Trimming cost V 3 bases and J 8 bases, with 13 bases left between them. CDR3 nucleotide sequence: TGTGCCAGTAGTATTGGGGCAGGGAGGGAAAAACTGTTTTTT. This sequence encodes CASSIGAGREKLFF.